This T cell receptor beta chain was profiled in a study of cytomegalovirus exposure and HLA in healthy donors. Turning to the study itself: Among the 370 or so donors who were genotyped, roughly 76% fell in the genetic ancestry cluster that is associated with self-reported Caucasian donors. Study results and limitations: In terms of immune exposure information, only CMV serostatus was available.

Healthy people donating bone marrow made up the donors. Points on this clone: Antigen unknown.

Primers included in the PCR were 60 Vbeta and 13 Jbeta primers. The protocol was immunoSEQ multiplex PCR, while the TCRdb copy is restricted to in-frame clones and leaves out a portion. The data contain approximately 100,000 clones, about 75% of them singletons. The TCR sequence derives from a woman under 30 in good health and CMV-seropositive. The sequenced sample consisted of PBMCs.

CDR3 nucleotides: TGCGCCAGCAGCCAGGACAGGGCCCAACAATATGAGCAGTTCTTC. Translating it yields CASSQDRAQQYEQFF. This chain links TRBV4-3 with TRBJ2-1; the match to TRBD1 covers 8 bases. The CDR3 has 15 residues. The V and J ends lost 3 bases and 8 bases, in that order; junction bases with no gene match: 9. Germline lookup yields CDR1 LGHNA and CDR2 YSLEER.